This record covers a single T cell receptor (beta chain). The germline CDR1 and CDR2 sequences are SEHNR and FQNEAQ (reference sequence). This CDR3 is built from 16 residues. Unmatched junction bases numbered 7, after V lost 4 bases and J lost 3 bases. The source of the sample is a study of blood T cell repertoires in COVID-19. Looking at the study overall: Some COVID-19 samples were acute and others convalescent; all came from the United States, Italy and Spain. The analysed material was cDNA or gDNA that came from T cells, B-cell-depleted T cells, or PBMCs.

Original processing methods: Researchers report that nucleated cell counts were estimated from reference gene primer amplification. TCRdb keeps only in-frame clones here, not all; method: immunoSEQ multiplex PCR. V and J calls plus clone size are reproduced from that table; the DNA served to infer D and trimming. The sample records 40,000 or so clones, 65% to 90% being singletons. Sequencing used peripheral blood. The V call is TRBV7-9, the J call TRBJ2-3; 10 nucleotides agree with TRBD1. The clonotype originates from a man aged 40-50 years with active COVID-19. CDR3 sequence: CASSSTGTGVTDTQYF. The DNA of the CDR3 is TGTGCCAGCAGCTCAACCGGGACAGGGGTGACAGATACGCAGTATTTT.